The sequence of this T cell receptor (beta chain) was determined in a study of T-cell memory formation after mild COVID-19. Study-level information: The study found TCR clusters largely donor specific.

General study results and limits: CD4+ contracting clones were found mainly in CM and EM, and CD8+ ones in EMRA. Contracting clones, day 15 to 85, had balanced CD4/CD8, and later expanders favored CD4+.

TCR alpha and TCR beta cDNA libraries carrying sample barcodes and UMIs were produced by 5'RACE using constant-segment primers. TCRdb ran MiXCR on the 5' RACE reads and lists one entry per CDR3 protein. The repertoire consists of 300,000 to 350,000 distinct CDR3 sequences, with approximately 19% occurring once and the leading ten covering 20% to 25%. This clonotype was observed many times. No antigen is known for it. The sequenced sample was PBMCs or a T cell subset sorted from them (not recorded which). This clonotype was sampled from a man aged 18 to 35 who had mild COVID-19 (a few samples of this study predate the infection). Cell type and time point are not known.

The CDR3 region is CASSQESGGGNTEAFF. The CDR3 DNA sequence: TGTGCCAGCAGCCAAGAAAGTGGGGGAGGGAACACTGAAGCTTTCTTT. V gene TRBV4-2 combines with J gene TRBJ1-1; D might be TRBD1 (5 bases). Trimming cost V 0 bases and J 1 base, with 12 bases left between them. The CDR3 is made up of 16 amino acids. CDR1 is LGHNA, CDR2 YNFKEQ, per germline.